This T cell receptor beta chain was recovered during a study of blood T cell repertoires in COVID-19. Some clones are missing from TCRdb's copy, which holds only in-frame ones; the method was immunoSEQ multiplex PCR. The data show some 75,000 clones, around nine tenths seen once. The V gene's germline CDR1 is SGHRS and CDR2 YFSETQ. The CDR3 is 15 amino acids. The ends were cut back, 3 bases at V and 3 bases at J, with 13 bases in the middle. The source material was peripheral blood. This TCR came from an older man with active or convalescent COVID-19. This chain joins TRBV5-1 and TRBJ1-3; D is perhaps TRBD1 (5 bases). The CDR3 here is CASSSAAGDGNTIYF. CDR3 in DNA: TGCGCCAGCAGCTCCGCAGCGGGGGATGGAAACACCATATATTTT.